The text below deals with one T cell receptor beta chain. The antigen remains unidentified. Here immunoSEQ multiplex PCR was the method, and the copy in TCRdb shows in-frame clones only, minus some. This sample yields roughly 20,000 clones, of which around 81% are seen a single time; roughly 14% belongs to the top ten. This CDR3 has 15 amino acids. Germline-derived CDR1 and CDR2 are MNHEY and SMNVEV (reference sequence). The V and J ends lost 0 bases and 5 bases respectively, with 13 bases between them. This sample is part of a study of somatic mutations in cytotoxic T cells in rheumatoid arthritis. Study-level results: More than 20% of CD8+ cells belonged to the largest clone in about an eighth of the roughly 65 patients.

The rearrangement joins TRBV27 to TRBJ1-1, with no clear D. Sequenced input: CD8+ T cells sorted from blood. The source of this sequence is an adult with rheumatoid arthritis. The CDR3 region is CASSLSAGFWTEAFF. CDR3 coding DNA: TGTGCCAGCAGTTTATCGGCGGGGTTCTGGACTGAAGCTTTCTTT.